This T cell receptor (beta chain) was recorded in a study of shared clonotypes between healthy human individuals. General observations from the study: Generation probabilities were higher for clonotypes shared across all four sorted-subset donors than for unshared ones. Genetic and exposure-history diversity was limited by the few donors. Sharing across several donors was seen in 4.5% to 6.5% of naive CD4 clonotypes.

Source study methods: Owing to the provision of junction-only sequences devoid of quality scores by immunoSEQ, filtering differed. Generated by immunoSEQ multiplex PCR, the TCRdb table keeps only in-frame clones and is missing some. V and J calls and clone size follow that table, whereas D and trimming were derived from the DNA. This table has hundreds of thousands of clones, roughly 96% appearing once. In the case of this clone: The antigen is not known.

J gave up 5 bases and V 3 bases, and 13 bases lay outside the gene matches. Germline assignment: CDR1 SGDLS and CDR2 YYNGEE. This CDR3 region has 17 residues. Naive CD8 cells, CD45RO-negative and positively selected for CCR7, excluded terminally differentiated effector memory CD45RA+ cells. This clonotype was sampled from a woman aged 25 to 39 in good health. Sequenced material: naive CD8+ T cells sorted from blood. The rearrangement links TRBV9 to TRBJ1-1, with 10 bases lining up with TRBD1. This CDR3 is CASSAEGGTGASTEAFF. CDR3 nucleotides: TGTGCCAGCAGCGCGGAGGGAGGGACAGGGGCGAGTACTGAAGCTTTCTTT.